This is a list of T cell receptor beta chains from one sample in a study of cytomegalovirus exposure and HLA in healthy donors. Sequenced by immunoSEQ multiplex PCR; TCRdb stores in-frame clones only, minus some. The sample has roughly 120,000 clones, about 8.6% seen once. Material: PBMCs. The receptors stem from a woman aged 40-49 years in good health and CMV-seropositive. Each CDR3 is given with its conserved first and last residue. D genes are given only for firm matches. Size values are once, few and many counts, or a class for expanded clones, and some rows have none.

clone_size: .
j_call: TRBJ2-5
d_call: TRBD2
v_call: TRBV6-1
cdr3_aa: CASSELAGGQETQYF
cdr3_nt: TGTGCCAGCAGTGAACTAGCGGGGGGGCAAGAGACCCAGTACTTC

clone_size: few
j_call: TRBJ1-1
d_call: .
v_call: TRBV11-1
cdr3_aa: CASSLGGGNTEAFF
cdr3_nt: TGTGCCAGCAGCTTAGGAGGGGGGAACACTGAAGCTTTCTTT

clone_size: .
j_call: TRBJ2-1
d_call: .
v_call: TRBV6-1
cdr3_aa: CAASLLGVDEQFF
cdr3_nt: TGTGCCGCTAGCCTTCTCGGGGTGGATGAGCAGTTCTTC

clone_size: .
j_call: TRBJ2-2
d_call: .
v_call: TRBV7-2
cdr3_aa: CASSLARAGPIFLAGELFF
cdr3_nt: TGTGCCAGCAGCTTAGCGCGGGCAGGTCCCATCTTCCTGGCCGGGGAGCTGTTTTTT

clone_size: .
j_call: TRBJ2-7
d_call: TRBD2
v_call: TRBV6-1
cdr3_aa: CATKPGGHYEQYF
cdr3_nt: TGTGCCACTAAACCGGGGGGTCATTACGAGCAGTACTTC

clone_size: few
j_call: TRBJ2-1
d_call: TRBD1
v_call: TRBV7-8
cdr3_aa: CASILPRDRAYNEQFF
cdr3_nt: TGTGCCAGCATCCTCCCCCGGGACAGGGCCTACAATGAGCAGTTCTTC

clone_size: few
j_call: TRBJ1-4
d_call: .
v_call: TRBV5-1
cdr3_aa: CASSLAAGHEKLFF
cdr3_nt: TGCGCCAGCAGCTTGGCGGCGGGCCATGAAAAACTGTTTTTT

clone_size: .
j_call: TRBJ1-4
d_call: TRBD1
v_call: TRBV6-5
cdr3_aa: CASSYSTGAGEKLFF
cdr3_nt: TGTGCCAGCAGTTATTCGACAGGGGCTGGTGAAAAACTGTTTTTT

clone_size: .
j_call: TRBJ2-1
d_call: .
v_call: TRBV27
cdr3_aa: CAIRQGLTDNEQFF
cdr3_nt: TGTGCCATCAGACAGGGACTAACCGACAATGAGCAGTTCTTC

clone_size: few
j_call: TRBJ2-3
d_call: .
v_call: TRBV5-1
cdr3_aa: CASSLGHVGQDTQYF
cdr3_nt: TGCGCCAGCAGCCTCGGACACGTGGGCCAAGATACGCAGTATTTT

clone_size: .
j_call: TRBJ1-5
d_call: TRBD1
v_call: TRBV6-1
cdr3_aa: CATLGTGGQPQHF
cdr3_nt: TGTGCCACCCTTGGAACAGGGGGCCAGCCCCAGCATTTT

clone_size: few
j_call: TRBJ1-1
d_call: .
v_call: TRBV6-5
cdr3_aa: CASSYNRPNTEAFF
cdr3_nt: TGTGCCAGCAGTTACAACAGACCGAACACTGAAGCTTTCTTT

clone_size: few
j_call: TRBJ1-2
d_call: .
v_call: TRBV20-1
cdr3_aa: CREGVNYGYTF
cdr3_nt: TGCCGGGAGGGGGTCAACTATGGCTACACCTTC

clone_size: few
j_call: TRBJ1-2
d_call: .
v_call: TRBV27
cdr3_aa: CASAPTPKPYGYTF
cdr3_nt: TGTGCCAGCGCTCCGACACCAAAGCCGTATGGCTACACCTTC

clone_size: .
j_call: TRBJ2-7
d_call: TRBD1
v_call: TRBV18
cdr3_aa: CASSMDRGEQYF
cdr3_nt: TGTGCCAGCTCTATGGACAGGGGCGAGCAGTACTTC

clone_size: .
j_call: TRBJ2-3
d_call: .
v_call: TRBV6-6
cdr3_aa: CASRTSGWGTDTQYF
cdr3_nt: TGTGCCAGCAGGACTTCGGGGTGGGGCACAGATACGCAGTATTTT

clone_size: .
j_call: TRBJ2-5
d_call: .
v_call: TRBV6-1
cdr3_aa: CASSGQGPRMGTQYF
cdr3_nt: TGTGCCAGCAGTGGCCAGGGGCCGCGAATGGGGACCCAGTACTTC

clone_size: .
j_call: TRBJ1-6
d_call: TRBD1
v_call: TRBV9
cdr3_aa: CASSVYGTGNSYNSPLHF
cdr3_nt: TGTGCCAGCAGCGTCTATGGGACAGGGAATTCCTATAATTCACCCCTCCACTTT